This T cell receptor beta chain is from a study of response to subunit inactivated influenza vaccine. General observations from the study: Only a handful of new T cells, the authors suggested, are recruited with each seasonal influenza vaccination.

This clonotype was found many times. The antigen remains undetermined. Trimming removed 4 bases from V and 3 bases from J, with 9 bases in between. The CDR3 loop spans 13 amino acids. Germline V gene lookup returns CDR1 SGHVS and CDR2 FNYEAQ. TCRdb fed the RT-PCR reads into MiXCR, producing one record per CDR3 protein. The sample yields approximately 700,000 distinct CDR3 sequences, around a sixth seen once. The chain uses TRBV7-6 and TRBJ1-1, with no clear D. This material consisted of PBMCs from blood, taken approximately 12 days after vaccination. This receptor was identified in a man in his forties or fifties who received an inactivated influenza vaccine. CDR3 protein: CASSSQWDTEAFF. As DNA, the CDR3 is TGTGCCAGCAGCTCCCAGTGGGACACTGAAGCTTTCTTT. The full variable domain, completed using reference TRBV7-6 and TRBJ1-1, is GAGVSQSPRYKVTKRGQDVALRCDPISGHVSLYWYRQALGQGPEFLTYFNYEAQQDKSGLPNDRFSAERPEGSISTLTIQRTEQRDSAMYRCASSSQWDTEAFFGQGTRLTVV.